This T cell receptor (beta chain) was recorded in a study of T-cell memory formation after mild COVID-19. Looking at the study overall: TCR clusters were mostly confined to one donor each.

TCRdb ran MiXCR on the 5' RACE reads and lists one entry per CDR3 protein. The sample holds about 33,000 distinct CDR3 sequences, about 21% seen once. This clonotype showed up many times. What it binds is not known. Study-wide findings and caveats: Cross-reactive memory apparently joined, as some responding clones appeared in pre-infection memory.

This CDR3 spans 14 amino acids. The trim removed 5 bases at V and 5 bases at J, leaving 7 bases unmatched. Germline loops: CDR1 SEHNR, CDR2 FQNEAQ (reference sequence). The chain combines TRBV7-9 with TRBJ1-1; 8 bases are shared with TRBD1. The specimen sequenced was PBMCs or a T cell subset sorted from them (not recorded which). The source of this sequence is an adult who had mild COVID-19 (a few samples of this study predate the infection). Cell type and time point are not known. CDR3 sequence: CASSITGGWTEAFF. As DNA, the CDR3 is TGTGCCAGCAGCATTACAGGGGGATGGACTGAAGCTTTCTTT.